The 20 T cell receptor beta chains reported below all come from one sample, sequenced in a study of CD8+ T cells in alopecia areata. Sorting of pooled cutaneous lymph node cells was based on CD4, CD8alpha, NKG2D, NKG2ACE and other markers. cDNA serving as the sequencing template came from extracted, reverse transcribed RNA. Sequenced by immunoSEQ multiplex PCR; TCRdb stores in-frame clones only, minus some. The table lists 250,000 or so clones, with no singletons. The source material was CD4+ T cells sorted from a lymph node. Receptors were obtained from a C3H/HeJ mouse with alopecia areata. Strain MHC haplotype: H2-k.

Concerning this clone: Gene names follow the mouse nomenclature. The sequence runs out 3 residues before the end of the CDR3; the remainder is reconstructed from the germline J gene. The rearrangement joins TRBV19 to TRBJ1-6, with D unclear. TRBJ1-6 is an ORF, with its function uncertain. The CDR3 contains 12 residues. Trimming cost V 6 bases and J 7 bases, with 8 bases left between them. Germline CDR1 is FNHDT and CDR2 is SITEND (reference sequence). The CDR3 loop reads CASTRLNSPLYF. The part of the CDR3 DNA that was read is TGTGCCAGCACCAGGCTCAATTCGCCC.

This clone was detected only a few times. Mouse germline and gene names are used. The read finishes 4 residues shy of the CDR3 end, and the germline J gene is used to complete it. This chain connects TRBV1 to TRBJ2-7; 9 nucleotides agree with TRBD2. Germline V gene lookup returns CDR1 NSQYPW and CDR2 LRSPGD (reference sequence). With V trimmed by 3 bases and J by 1 base, 4 bases remained unmatched. The CDR3 is 15 amino acids. The CDR3 is CTCSATGGRSYEQYF. The sequenced part of the CDR3 DNA is TGCACCTGCAGTGCCACTGGGGGGCGTTCCTAT.

This clone came up a few times. The gene names given are mouse names. The sequence runs out 4 residues before the end of the CDR3; the remainder is reconstructed from the germline J gene. Other DNA sequences of this sample code for an identical CDR3. The chain combines TRBV5 with TRBJ2-1; 8 nucleotides match TRBD1. CDR1 is LGHNA and CDR2 is YNLKQL in the germline V gene (reference sequence). Trimming cost V 4 bases and J 1 base; bases outside gene matches: 0. The CDR3 consists of 14 residues. The CDR3 reads CASSRDRNYAEQFF. The covered CDR3 bases are TGTGCCAGCAGCCGGGACAGGAACTATGCT.

This clone was detected only a few times. Gene and germline names: mouse. The read comes to an end 4 residues before the CDR3 does, leaving the germline J gene to fill in the end. The genes are TRBV14 and TRBJ2-3; 9 nucleotides align to TRBD1. The CDR3 covers 16 residues. V lost 4 bases, J lost 0 bases, and 6 bases stayed unmatched. Germline lookup yields CDR1 SGHDT and CDR2 FRDEAV. The part of the CDR3 DNA that was read is TGTGCCAGCAGTCGGCCGGGACAGGGTAGTGCAGAA. Encoded protein: CASSRPGQGSAE. The full-length CDR3 reads as CASSRPGQGSAETLYF.

With regard to this clone: Gene names follow the mouse nomenclature. The read finishes 4 residues shy of the CDR3 end, and the germline J gene is used to complete it. This chain joins TRBV1 and TRBJ2-5; TRBD1 agrees at 8 bases. Germline CDR1 reads NSQYPW; CDR2 reads LRSPGD (reference sequence). The CDR3 loop spans 14 amino acids. Partial CDR3 DNA: TGCACCTGCAGTGCCTGGACAGGGAAAGAC. Translating gives CTCSAWTGKD. The full CDR3 reads CTCSAWTGKDTQYF. Variable domain in full (rest from reference TRBV1 and TRBJ2-5): VTLLEQNPRWRLVPRGQAVNLRCILKNSQYPWMSWYQQDLQKQLQWLFTLRSPGDKEVKSLPGADYLATRVTDTELRLQVANMSQGRTLYCTCSAWTGKDTQYFGPGTRLLVL.

This clone was counted only a few times. Genes here carry mouse names. The read ends 3 residues before the CDR3 terminus; that terminus is restored from the germline J gene. The chain links TRBV31 to TRBJ1-6; D gene ambiguous. TRBJ1-6 is an ORF; its function is uncertain. This CDR3 has 14 residues. V was shortened by 0 bases and J by 3 bases, with 6 bases between the two germline ends. Germline assignment: CDR1 GKSSPN and CDR2 SITVG. The CDR3 bases that were read are TGTGCCTGGAGTCTACTCATCTATAATTCGCCC. The encoded protein is CAWSLLIYNSP. The complete CDR3 reads CAWSLLIYNSPLYF.

On this clone itself: Genes and germline are mouse. The read stops 4 residues short of the end of the CDR3; the missing end is completed from the germline J gene. This chain uses TRBV13-1 with TRBJ1-2; unclear D gene. The V gene lost 5 bases and the J gene lost 0 bases, with 5 bases spanning the gap. Germline V gives CDR1 NSHNY, CDR2 SYGAGN. The CDR3 is 12 residues long. The CDR3 loop is CASSPANSDYTF. Incomplete CDR3 DNA: TGTGCCAGCAGCCCAGCAAACTCC.

This clone has a handful of counts. Mouse gene names and germline throughout. With the read ending 4 residues before the CDR3 end, the germline J gene is used to fill in that end. The same CDR3 also results from other DNA sequences found in this sample. The chain combines TRBV19 with TRBJ1-2; 7 nucleotides match TRBD1. J lost 0 bases, V lost 4 bases, and 3 bases had no gene match. The CDR3 runs 14 residues. Germline V gene data show CDR1 as FNHDT and CDR2 as SITEND (reference sequence). CDR3 region: CASSSGQPNSDYTF. The covered CDR3 bases are TGTGCCAGCAGTTCGGGACAGCCAAACTCC.

A remark on this clone: Gene and germline names: mouse. The CDR3 is cut off 4 residues early in the read; its end comes from the germline J gene. The genes are TRBV31 and TRBJ2-1, with D unclear. Germline CDR1 is GKSSPN and CDR2 is SITVG. This CDR3 has 13 residues. With 3 bases removed from V and 1 base from J, the gap between germline ends came to 7 bases. The CDR3 is CAWRTENYAEQFF. The CDR3 DNA, read in part, is TGTGCCTGGAGAACAGAGAACTATGCT.

Only a few counts were recorded for this clone. These gene names are mouse names. The CDR3 end is not reached by the read, which stops 4 residues before it; the germline J gene fills it in. The sample contains more than one DNA sequence encoding this CDR3. The genes are TRBV19 and TRBJ2-2; D may be TRBD1 (6 bases). This CDR3 is 13 amino acids long. V was trimmed by 6 bases and J by 1 base, leaving 7 bases between them. Germline values: CDR1 FNHDT, CDR2 SITEND (reference sequence). CDR3 sequence: CASKGGNTGQLYF. The CDR3 bases that were read are TGTGCCAGCAAAGGGGGAAACACCGGG. The complete variable domain, with remaining parts taken from reference TRBV19 and TRBJ2-2, reads GGIITQTPKFLIGQEGQKLTLKCQQNFNHDTMYWYRQDSGKGLRLIYYSITENDLQKGDLSEGYDASREKKSSFSLTVTSAQKNEMAVFLCASKGGNTGQLYFGEGSKLTVL.

Turning to this clone: Gene names and germline refer to mouse. Read coverage stops 4 residues before the CDR3 terminus; the germline J gene supplies the remainder. This sequence joins TRBV13-3 and TRBJ2-5; TRBD1 is a possible D gene (5 bases). Germline V gives CDR1 NNHDY, CDR2 SYVADS. This CDR3 is 12 amino acids long. CDR3 in amino acids: CASSLREDTQYF. The CDR3 bases that were read are TGTGCCAGCAGTCTCAGGGAGGAC.

This clone was counted only a few times. Each gene name is a mouse one. The CDR3 extends 4 residues past the end of the read, so its final part is completed from the germline J gene. The chain couples TRBV2 to TRBJ2-3; TRBD2 matches 8 bases. The CDR3 extends over 16 amino acids. Germline V lookup: CDR1 LGHNA, CDR2 YSYQKL. The V segment lost 3 bases and the J segment 0 bases; nucleotides outside the gene matches: 5. The chain's CDR3 is CASSHTGGLSAETLYF. CDR3 DNA (partial): TGTGCCAGCAGCCACACTGGGGGCCTTAGTGCAGAA.

Notes on this clone: Mouse names are used for the genes. Read coverage stops 4 residues before the CDR3 terminus; the germline J gene supplies the remainder. The V call is TRBV19, the J call TRBJ2-1; D is unresolved. This CDR3 has 14 residues. V was pared by 1 base and J by 4 bases, with 9 bases between. The germline V gene encodes CDR1 FNHDT and CDR2 SITEND (reference sequence). Partial CDR3 DNA: TGTGCCAGCAGTATACACAGACCATATGCT. Amino acids: CASSIHRPYA. The whole CDR3 sequence reads CASSIHRPYAEQFF.

Comment on this clone: Here the gene names and germline are mouse. The observed sequence ends 4 residues before the CDR3 terminus, with the missing tail filled in from the germline J gene. This specimen includes other DNA sequences encoding the same CDR3. The V gene is TRBV19, the J gene TRBJ2-1; 12 bases fit TRBD2. With 5 bases clipped from V and 4 bases from J, the junction kept 1 base outside the gene matches. The CDR3 spans 14 residues. The germline V gene has CDR1 FNHDT and CDR2 SITEND (reference sequence). The CDR3 bases that were read are TGTGCCAGCAGAGGACTGGGGGGGTATGCT. Translating gives CASRGLGGYA. The CDR3 as a whole reads CASRGLGGYAEQFF.

As regards this clone: Gene names and germline refer to mouse. The read comes to an end 4 residues before the CDR3 does, leaving the germline J gene to fill in the end. The chain employs TRBV13-2 and TRBJ1-1; D is ambiguous. Trimming cost V 2 bases and J 1 base, with 9 bases left between them. This CDR3 is 14 amino acids long. CDR1 and CDR2 from the germline V gene are NNHNN and SYGAGS (reference sequence). Incomplete CDR3 DNA: TGTGCCAGCGGTGAAGGGTGGGGAAACACA. It is translated as CASGEGWGNT. The CDR3 reads in full as CASGEGWGNTEVFF.

Regarding this clone: Gene labels here are mouse ones. The sequence runs out 4 residues before the end of the CDR3; the remainder is reconstructed from the germline J gene. Other nucleotide sequences from this sample produce the same CDR3. This chain uses TRBV13-1 with TRBJ2-1, with 7 nucleotides matching TRBD2. With 4 bases clipped from V and 4 bases from J, the junction kept 5 bases outside the gene matches. This CDR3 has 14 amino acids. CDR1 NSHNY and CDR2 SYGAGN come from the germline V gene. The DNA read from the CDR3 is TGTGCCAGCAGTTTGGGGGGTCTATATGCT. Translated, it gives CASSLGGLYA. The full-length CDR3 reads as CASSLGGLYAEQFF.

This clone was seen more than once but under ten times. Mouse names are used for the genes. The read ends 4 residues before the CDR3 terminus; that terminus is restored from the germline J gene. The chain is built from TRBV5 and TRBJ2-3; maybe TRBD1 (5 bases). The V gene lost 3 bases and the J gene lost 0 bases, with 13 bases spanning the gap. Germline V CDR1 and CDR2: LGHNA, YNLKQL (reference sequence). This CDR3 comprises 16 residues. The CDR3 is CASSHPGRDSAETLYF. The part of the CDR3 DNA that was read is TGTGCCAGCAGCCATCCAGGGAGGGATAGTGCAGAA.

Worth noting for this clone: Genes here carry mouse names. The read is 4 residues too short to cover the CDR3 end, so that end is filled in from the germline J gene. This CDR3 is also generated by other DNA sequences in the sample. This chain links TRBV5 with TRBJ2-7; the match to TRBD2 covers 9 bases. Per germline, CDR1 LGHNA and CDR2 YNLKQL (reference sequence). The CDR3 is made up of 13 amino acids. The part of the CDR3 DNA that was read is TGTGCCAGCAGCCAGGGGACTGGGTAT. Translating gives CASSQGTGY. The whole CDR3 sequence reads CASSQGTGYEQYF.

With regard to this clone: All gene names here are mouse names. The CDR3 goes on 4 residues after the read ends, and that part is filled in from the germline J gene. The genes are TRBV19 and TRBJ2-3; 7 positions agree with TRBD1. The CDR3 totals 14 residues. Germline lookup yields CDR1 FNHDT and CDR2 SITEND (reference sequence). With V trimmed by 5 bases and J by 4 bases, 7 bases remained unmatched. CDR3 amino acids: CASRPGQDTETLYF. The part of the CDR3 DNA that was read is TGTGCCAGCAGACCCGGACAGGACACAGAA.

This clone has more than one count but fewer than ten. Mouse names are used for the genes. Other DNA sequences in the same sample also yield this CDR3. The CDR3: CAWSLRGQTNSDYTF. Incomplete CDR3 DNA: TGTGCCTGGAGTCTGAGAGGACAGACAAACTCC. The rearrangement joins TRBV31 to TRBJ1-2; a weak D match, TRBD1 (6 bases). The read terminates 4 residues before the CDR3 end, so the remaining end is supplied by the germline J gene. Trimming left V 0 bases short and J 0 bases short, with 11 bases between. The CDR3 contains 15 residues. CDR1 GKSSPN and CDR2 SITVG come from the germline V gene.